A single T cell receptor beta chain is shown here with its context. Its antigen is unidentified. Healthy and HIV-negative, the adult donors had no recent acute infections or vaccinations. The sample originates from a study of shared clonotypes between healthy human individuals. Study-wide background: A donor's plate count was three for CD4 naive and three for CD4 memory; CD8 naive had two and CD8 memory one.

Overall study results and limits: Generation probabilities of non-shared clonotypes were lower (relative to those shared by all four donors).

CDR3 length equals 13 residues. Deletions cut 2 bases from V and 6 bases from J, with 11 bases between. Germline CDR1 reads GTSNPN; CDR2 reads SVGIG (reference sequence). The DNA input per sorted-subset replicate PCR was about 190 ng, corresponding to some 27,000 T cell genomes. TCRdb's copy holds only in-frame clones and misses some; the assay was immunoSEQ multiplex PCR. Found here are around 700,000 clones, around three quarters of them singletons; the top ten hold 1.5% to 2%. The sequenced sample consisted of memory CD4+ T cells sorted from blood. As to subset: CD45RA-negative fraction. This rearrangement joins TRBV30 to TRBJ1-5, with D perhaps matching TRBD1 (5 bases). The TCR sequence derives from a woman aged 25 to 39 in good health. CDR3 DNA sequence: TGTGCCTGGAGTAAAGGGGCGGGTCAGCCCCAGCATTTT. Translating gives CAWSKGAGQPQHF.